The rows below give T cell receptor beta chains drawn from one sample of a study of early T cells in non-severe SARS-CoV-2 infection. TCRdb redid the calling of the 5' RACE reads with MiXCR, one entry per CDR3 protein. The data show roughly 93,000 distinct CDR3 sequences, 9.5% to 11% seen once. Specimen: whole blood. These receptors all stem from an adult who was a healthcare worker with PCR-confirmed SARS-CoV-2 infection or an uninfected control (not recorded which). The CDR3 runs from the conserved cysteine through the conserved F or W. A D gene is named only where the DNA matches it firmly. Rows give clone size only sometimes, using once, few, many, or a class for an expanded clone.

>TRBJ1-1|few|TRBV27|TRBD1
TGTGCCAGCAGTTTCAGGGGGGGGAACACTGAAGCTTTCTTT
CASSFRGGNTEAFF
>TRBJ1-1|NA|TRBV15|NA
TGTGCCACCAGCAAACAGGGTGTCTCCACTGAAGCTTTCTTT
CATSKQGVSTEAFF
>TRBJ1-1|NA|TRBV2|NA
TGTGCCAGCAGATGGAACACTGAAGCTTTCTTT
CASRWNTEAFF
>TRBJ1-5|many|TRBV6-5|NA
TGTGCCAGCAGTTCCACCTTGAGCAGGAATCAGCCCCAGCATTTT
CASSSTLSRNQPQHF
>TRBJ2-4|few|TRBV12-5|TRBD1
TGTGCTAGTGGTTTAACAGGGGGCAATGGCATTCAGTACTTC
CASGLTGGNGIQYF
>TRBJ1-1|few|TRBV7-9|NA
TGTGCCAGCAGCTTAGTTGGCAGTGCGACTGAAGCTTTCTTT
CASSLVGSATEAFF
>TRBJ2-1|few|TRBV12-3/TRBV12-4|TRBD1
TGTGCCAGCAGGGACAGGTCAATCTCCTACAATGAGCAGTTCTTC
CASRDRSISYNEQFF
>TRBJ2-1|NA|TRBV5-1|TRBD2
TGCGCCAGCAGCTCCGGGGGGAGCGATGAGCAGTTCTTC
CASSSGGSDEQFF
>TRBJ1-1|NA|TRBV20-1|NA
TGCAGTGCTAGAGACTTAGTCACGAACACTGAAGCTTTCTTT
CSARDLVTNTEAFF
>TRBJ2-3|NA|TRBV28|TRBD1
TGTGCCAGCAGTTTAACCAGACAGGGGGAGGCAGATACGCAGTATTTT
CASSLTRQGEADTQYF
>TRBJ1-2|few|TRBV5-4|NA
TGTGCCAGCAGCCCAAGAATAGGTCTTTCCGATGGCTACACCTTC
CASSPRIGLSDGYTF
>TRBJ2-2|many|TRBV12-3/TRBV12-4|TRBD1
TGTGCCAGCAGTTACAGGGGGAGTTACACCGGGGAGCTGTTTTTT
CASSYRGSYTGELFF
>TRBJ1-5|NA|TRBV7-8|NA
TGTGCCAGCAGCTCCCCCATCGAGCAGAATCAGCCCCAGCATTTT
CASSSPIEQNQPQHF
>TRBJ1-1|many|TRBV6-6|TRBD1
TGTGCCAGCAGTTATCCTGGACAGGGGGCCTCTGAAGCTTTCTTT
CASSYPGQGASEAFF
>TRBJ2-4|NA|TRBV10-1|NA
TGCGCCAGCAGTGGAGACTTAGCCCGAAACATTCAGTACTTC
CASSGDLARNIQYF
>TRBJ2-2|few|TRBV3-1|NA
TGTGCCAGCACCGGGACAATTAACACCGGGGAGCTGTTTTTT
CASTGTINTGELFF
>TRBJ2-7|NA|TRBV20-1|NA
TGCAGTGCTAGACCAGACCCCTACGAGCAGTACTTC
CSARPDPYEQYF
>TRBJ1-2|few|TRBV12-3/TRBV12-4|TRBD1
TGTGCCAGCAGTTTAGTGGTGGTTCCGGGCGGACAGGGGAATTGGGGCTACACCTTC
CASSLVVVPGGQGNWGYTF
>TRBJ1-1|few|TRBV18|TRBD1
TGTGCCAGCTCACGGACAGGGGACACTGAAGCTTTCTTT
CASSRTGDTEAFF
>TRBJ1-3|few|TRBV29-1|NA
TGCAGCGTTGAATCCTTAACAGGGCCCTCTGGAAACACCATATATTTT
CSVESLTGPSGNTIYF
>TRBJ2-1|NA|TRBV28|NA
TGTGCCAGCAGTTTATCCAATACCGGGCGGAATGAGCAGTTCTTC
CASSLSNTGRNEQFF
>TRBJ2-7|NA|TRBV4-1|NA
TGCGCCAGCAGCCAAGACCCCCTGGCCAAGTGGGGCCCATACGAGCAGTACTTC
CASSQDPLAKWGPYEQYF
>TRBJ1-1|many|TRBV9|NA
TGTGCCAGCAGCCAACGAGGGGGATCTGAAGCTTTCTTT
CASSQRGGSEAFF
>TRBJ2-3|NA|TRBV5-6|NA
TGTGCCAGCAGCTCAGCGGGCACAGATACGCAGTATTTT
CASSSAGTDTQYF
>TRBJ2-3|many|TRBV29-1|TRBD1
TGCAGCGTGCGGGACAGGGGGCCCGAGGATACGCAGTATTTT
CSVRDRGPEDTQYF
>TRBJ1-1|few|TRBV7-9|NA
TGTGCCAGCAGCTTAGAGATGGGGACAGAAGCTTTCTTT
CASSLEMGTEAFF
>TRBJ2-7|few|TRBV20-1|NA
TGCAGTCCCTTTGGCAGGACAATCTACGAGCAGTACTTC
CSPFGRTIYEQYF
>TRBJ1-2|many|TRBV10-2|NA
TGCGCCAGCCGCAACTATGGCTACACCTTC
CASRNYGYTF
>TRBJ1-2|many|TRBV29-1|TRBD1
TGCAGCTCTGGGACAGGGGCTGAAGGCTACACCTTC
CSSGTGAEGYTF
>TRBJ2-5|many|TRBV7-9|NA
TGTGCCAGCAGCTTAGTCGGTGAGACCCAGTACTTC
CASSLVGETQYF
>TRBJ1-4|many|TRBV4-1|TRBD1
TGCGCCAGCAGCCAAGATCGAGGACAGGCTCGGGAAAAACTGTTTTTT
CASSQDRGQAREKLFF
>TRBJ2-3|many|TRBV5-8|NA
TGTGCCAGCAGCTTGGCCGGGGGCCCGGCAGATACGCAGTATTTT
CASSLAGGPADTQYF
>TRBJ2-2|NA|TRBV2|TRBD1
TGTGCCAGCAGCAGCGGACAGGGCTTGGGCACCGGGGAGCTGTTTTTT
CASSSGQGLGTGELFF
>TRBJ2-7|NA|TRBV28|NA
TGTGCCAGCAGTTTTTTGGCGGCTTACGAGCAGTACTTC
CASSFLAAYEQYF
>TRBJ2-2|NA|TRBV20-1|TRBD2
TGCAGTGCTAGTCTAGCGGGAGTGGCCGGGGAGCTGTTTTTT
CSASLAGVAGELFF